This T cell receptor (beta chain) was sequenced in a study of T cell responses to AZD1222 COVID-19 vaccine (dated by TCRdb to about 2021). As for the study more broadly: AZD1222 recipients given second doses at about 4 weeks or at about 12 weeks were pooled, since spike-specific TCR depth and breadth were not found to differ between the two schedules. TCR sequencing was performed for about 240 trial participants, of whom some 200 were given two doses of AZD1222 and approximately 25 were given two doses of MenACWY control vaccine. Enrollment into the trials was organized by age into subgroups of 18-55, 56-69 and 70-plus years, and those subgroups contained roughly 160, 29 and 62 TCR-sequenced participants, respectively.

The CDR3 regions of human TCRbeta chains were analyzed by immunosequencing. From the authors' description of their analysis: TCRs in the repertoires were matched against a reference library of SARS-CoV-2-specific TCRs that had been generated with the MIRA antigen-specificity platform. Breadth meant the fraction of unique TCRs that were SARS-CoV-2-associated, whereas depth meant the fraction of total T cells that were SARS-CoV-2-associated. Using the MIRA data, each spike-specific TCR was mapped to the spike region that the TCR reacts to and placed in a CD4 or CD8 class. Log10-transformed breadth and depth values were compared by one-way ANOVA with Sidak's multiple comparisons tests. Held by TCRdb, this immuneACCESS table contains in-frame sequences only and omits some clones. Under half of the omission traces to an unresolved V gene where checked; the cause of the rest is unknown. For V, J and clone size, that table is used; D and trimming come from the DNA. The sample table lists around 150,000 clones, about nine tenths of them with a count of one. About 3% of the sample comes from the top ten.

Overall study outcomes, separate from this receptor: Epitopes outside the regions mutated in the B.1.351 and B.1.1.7 variants were reportedly recognized by nearly half of the unique spike-specific TCRs. Participants were mostly white British, with more females than males. The authors suggested clonal diversity may have been underestimated. Conclusions about previously exposed vaccinees are limited, since just 5 or 6 AZD1222 recipients were seropositive for SARS-CoV-2 at baseline. No day 14 peak-response samples were available, so repertoires were characterized only after the peak T cell response. CD4 TCRs associated with the vaccine covered the entire spike protein, and the dominant responses were in regions 160-218 and 743-854. After two AZD1222 doses, spike-specific TCR breadth and depth were significantly higher than at day 0 and than in MenACWY recipients. The 56-69-year group was small, and its depth increase did not reach significance, likely because of low power.

Here V drops 1 base and J drops 7 bases, and the junction holds 6 bases not matched to any gene. CDR1 is given as SGHAT and CDR2 as FQNNGV, both from the germline V gene. From its cysteine to its phenylalanine, the CDR3 spans 14 amino acids. The retained sequence is limited to the CDR3, 42 bases, with the frame set at the first base. As concerns this clone: Its antigen remains unidentified. No much larger clone exists at a distance of one base, and base qualities are not known.

The time point label, read with the paper, signifies: baseline before first vaccination. The vaccinee samples were drawn from two UK trials, COV001 and COV002, one of which was a single-blind randomized controlled phase 2/3 trial testing AZD1222 (ChAdOx1 nCoV-19) in healthy adults. Trial participant PBMC samples were collected at day 0 and day 28 after the second dose for TCRbeta chain sequencing. The sequenced sample was peripheral blood, obtained on day 0 of AZD1222 vaccination. The receptor was derived from an adult in good health. This chain joins TRBV11-2 to TRBJ2-7; 8 bases in the middle match TRBD2. The CDR3 corresponds to CASSLAGGPGEQYF. The nucleotide sequence is given as TGTGCCAGCAGCTTAGCGGGAGGGCCGGGAGAGCAGTACTTC.